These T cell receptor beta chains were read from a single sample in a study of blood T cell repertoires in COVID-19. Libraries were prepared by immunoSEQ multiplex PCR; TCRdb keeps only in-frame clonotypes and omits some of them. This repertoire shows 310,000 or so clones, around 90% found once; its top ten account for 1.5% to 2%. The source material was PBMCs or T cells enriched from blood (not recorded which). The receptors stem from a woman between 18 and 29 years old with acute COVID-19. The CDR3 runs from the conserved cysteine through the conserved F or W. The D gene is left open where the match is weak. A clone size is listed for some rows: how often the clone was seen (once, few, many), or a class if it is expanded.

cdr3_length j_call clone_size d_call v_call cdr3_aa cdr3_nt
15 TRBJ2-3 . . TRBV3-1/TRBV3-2 CASSQVPRVADTQYF TGTGCCAGCAGCCAAGTCCCCAGGGTTGCAGATACGCAGTATTTT
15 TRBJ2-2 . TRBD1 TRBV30 CAWRGTGRGTGELFF TGTGCCTGGAGGGGGACAGGGCGAGGCACCGGGGAGCTGTTTTTT
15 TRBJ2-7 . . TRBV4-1 CASSQEYRGSYEQYF TGCGCCAGCAGCCAAGAGTACCGGGGGTCCTACGAGCAGTACTTC
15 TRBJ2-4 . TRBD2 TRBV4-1 CASSPGGTSKNIQYF TGCGCCAGCAGCCCCGGGGGGACCTCAAAAAACATTCAGTACTTC
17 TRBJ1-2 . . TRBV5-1 CASSLKPDSRSTYGYTF TGCGCCAGCAGCTTGAAGCCTGACAGTCGCAGCACCTATGGCTACACCTTC
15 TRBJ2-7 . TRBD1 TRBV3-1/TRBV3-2 CASSQEDRTPYEQYF TGTGCCAGCAGCCAAGAGGACAGGACCCCCTACGAGCAGTACTTC
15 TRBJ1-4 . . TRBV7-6 CASSLAGGTNEKLFF TGTGCCAGCAGCTTAGCGGGGGGAACTAATGAAAAACTGTTTTTT
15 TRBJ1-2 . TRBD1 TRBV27 CASRIGGTVNYGYTF TGTGCCAGCAGAATAGGCGGGACAGTAAACTATGGCTACACCTTC
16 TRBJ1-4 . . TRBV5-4 CASSLGAVGVNEKLFF TGTGCCAGCAGCTTGGGGGCCGTGGGTGTTAATGAAAAACTGTTTTTT
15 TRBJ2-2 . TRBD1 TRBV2 CASSLDRGLGGELFF TGTGCCAGCAGTCTGGACAGGGGTTTGGGCGGGGAGCTGTTTTTT
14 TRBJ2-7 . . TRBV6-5 CASGWAGEGYEQYF TGTGCCAGCGGGTGGGCAGGGGAGGGCTACGAGCAGTACTTC
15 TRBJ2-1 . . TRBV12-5 CASGSRLGRYNEQFF TGTGCTAGTGGTTCCCGGTTGGGGCGTTACAATGAGCAGTTCTTC
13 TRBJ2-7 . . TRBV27 CASSTTTGGEQYF TGTGCCAGCAGTACAACGACAGGAGGAGAGCAGTACTTC
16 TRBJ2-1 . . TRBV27 CASSPHWVGRGNEQFF TGTGCCAGCAGTCCCCACTGGGTGGGAAGGGGGAATGAGCAGTTCTTC
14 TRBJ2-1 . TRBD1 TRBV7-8 CASSLVQGVGEQFF TGTGCCAGCAGCTTAGTTCAGGGGGTGGGTGAGCAGTTCTTC
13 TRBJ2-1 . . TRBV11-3 CASSLNRDNEQFF TGTGCCAGCAGCTTAAACAGAGACAATGAGCAGTTCTTC
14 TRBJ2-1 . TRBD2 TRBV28 CACRAGGPSYEQFF TGTGCCTGCCGAGCGGGAGGACCCTCTTATGAGCAGTTCTTC
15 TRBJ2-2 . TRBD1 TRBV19 CASSPGQGARGELFF TGTGCCAGTAGTCCGGGACAGGGGGCTAGGGGGGAGCTGTTTTTT
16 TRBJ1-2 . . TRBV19 CASSIRDNHLNYGYTF TGTGCCAGTAGTATAAGGGACAACCACTTGAACTATGGCTACACCTTC
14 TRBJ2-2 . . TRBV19 CASTSPGQTRELFF TGTGCCAGTACCTCCCCTGGGCAGACAAGGGAGCTGTTTTTT
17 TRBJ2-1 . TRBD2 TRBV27 CASSYYRQTSGDNEQFF TGTGCCAGCAGTTACTACCGCCAGACTAGCGGAGACAATGAGCAGTTCTTC
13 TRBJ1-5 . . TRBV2 CASSGDINQPQHF TGTGCCAGCAGCGGGGACATTAATCAGCCCCAGCATTTT
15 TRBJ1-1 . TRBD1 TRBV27 CASRIGGTVNTEAFF TGTGCCAGCAGAATAGGCGGGACAGTCAACACTGAAGCTTTCTTT
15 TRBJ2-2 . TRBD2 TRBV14 CASSVTSGISGELFF TGTGCCAGCAGCGTCACTAGCGGGATTTCCGGGGAGCTGTTTTTT
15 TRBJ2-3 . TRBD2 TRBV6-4 CASSAGTSGTDTQYF TGTGCCAGCAGCGCCGGGACTAGCGGGACAGATACGCAGTATTTT
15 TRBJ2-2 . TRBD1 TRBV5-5 CASAFGQGITGELFF TGTGCCAGCGCTTTTGGACAGGGAATAACCGGGGAGCTGTTTTTT
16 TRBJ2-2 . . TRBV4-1 CASSQDHSMHTGELFF TGCGCCAGCAGCCAAGACCACAGTATGCACACCGGGGAGCTGTTTTTT
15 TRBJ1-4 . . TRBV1 CTSSPGDGPDEKLFF TGCACCAGCAGCCCAGGGGACGGCCCCGATGAAAAACTGTTTTTT
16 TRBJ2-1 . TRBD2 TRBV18 CASATSGRVVGNEQFF TGTGCCAGCGCGACTAGCGGGAGGGTAGTAGGCAATGAGCAGTTCTTC
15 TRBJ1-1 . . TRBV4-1 CASSQVARVNTEAFF TGCGCCAGCAGCCAAGTTGCCAGGGTGAACACTGAAGCTTTCTTT
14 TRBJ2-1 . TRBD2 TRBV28 CASSLAGGGNEQFF TGTGCCAGCAGTCTAGCGGGCGGCGGGAATGAGCAGTTCTTC
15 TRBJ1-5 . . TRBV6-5 CASSSPRASNQPQHF TGTGCCAGCAGTTCCCCGAGGGCGAGCAATCAGCCCCAGCATTTT
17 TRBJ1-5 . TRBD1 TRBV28 CASSLPWTGYSNQPQHF TGTGCCAGCAGCCTACCCTGGACAGGGTATAGCAATCAGCCCCAGCATTTT
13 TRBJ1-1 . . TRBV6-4 CASSQTMNTEAFF TGTGCCAGCAGTCAAACAATGAACACTGAAGCTTTCTTT
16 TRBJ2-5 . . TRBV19 CASSIGRGVPGETQYF TGTGCCAGTAGTATTGGGCGGGGCGTACCAGGGGAGACCCAGTACTTC
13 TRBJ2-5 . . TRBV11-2 CASSFLLQETQYF TGTGCCAGCAGCTTTTTACTGCAAGAGACCCAGTACTTC
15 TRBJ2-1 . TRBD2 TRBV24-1 CATSAGGASYNEQFF TGTGCCACCAGTGCGGGAGGGGCTTCCTACAATGAGCAGTTCTTC
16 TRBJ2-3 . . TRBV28 CASSFLPLSGTDTQYF TGTGCCAGCAGTTTCCTACCCCTATCAGGGACAGATACGCAGTATTTT
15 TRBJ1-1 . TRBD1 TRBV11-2 CASSLDSQGYAEAFF TGTGCCAGCAGCTTAGACTCACAGGGGTATGCTGAAGCTTTCTTT
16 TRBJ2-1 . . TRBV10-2 CASSHFLAVGDNEQFF TGCGCCAGCAGCCATTTCTTAGCGGTAGGGGACAATGAGCAGTTCTTC
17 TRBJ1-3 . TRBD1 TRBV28 CASSLGRGRNTGNTIYF TGTGCCAGCAGTTTGGGCAGGGGGCGAAATACTGGAAACACCATATATTTT
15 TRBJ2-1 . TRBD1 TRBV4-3 CASSRGTGVYNEQFF TGCGCCAGCAGCCGCGGGACAGGGGTCTACAATGAGCAGTTCTTC
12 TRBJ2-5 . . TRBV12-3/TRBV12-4 CASTRGLETQYF TGTGCCAGCACCCGGGGTTTGGAGACCCAGTACTTC
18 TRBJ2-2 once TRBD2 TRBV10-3 CAIRRLAGPNTNTGELFF TGTGCCATCAGGCGACTAGCGGGACCCAATACGAACACCGGGGAGCTGTTTTTT
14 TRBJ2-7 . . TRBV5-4 CASSSRLGSYEQYF TGTGCCAGCAGCTCCAGACTAGGCTCCTACGAGCAGTACTTC
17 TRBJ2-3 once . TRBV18 CASSLAPTVTSTDTQYF TGTGCCAGCTCACTAGCCCCGACGGTAACTAGCACAGATACGCAGTATTTT
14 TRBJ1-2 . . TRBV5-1 CASSLDAPPYGYTF TGCGCCAGCAGCTTGGACGCGCCTCCTTATGGCTACACCTTC
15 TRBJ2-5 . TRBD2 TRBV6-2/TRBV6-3 CASSYAGGPLETQYF TGTGCCAGCAGTTATGCGGGAGGGCCCTTGGAGACCCAGTACTTC